What follows are 14 T cell receptor beta chains derived from one specimen sequenced in a study of T cell responses to AZD1222 COVID-19 vaccine. Profiling relied on immunoSEQ multiplex PCR, and the TCRdb table lists in-frame clones only, not all of them. The data show 80,000 to 100,000 clones, roughly nine tenths seen once. Sequencing used peripheral blood, obtained 28 days after the second AZD1222 dose. These receptors all come from an adult who received the AZD1222 COVID-19 vaccine.

The rearrangement joins TRBV7-8 to TRBJ2-1; either TRBD1 or TRBD2 may fit D (6 bases each). Germline CDR1 and CDR2: SGHVS and FQNEAQ. This CDR3 contains 15 residues. The V end lost 5 bases, the J end lost 6 bases, and 17 bases lay between the germline ends. The CDR3: CASSRGGPSGNEQFF. The CDR3 DNA reads as TGTGCCAGCAGCCGAGGGGGGCCCTCGGGCAATGAGCAGTTCTTC.

The chain combines TRBV27 with TRBJ1-1; TRBD1 matches at 9 bases. The CDR3 is 15 amino acids. Per germline, CDR1 MNHEY and CDR2 SMNVEV (reference sequence). V dropped 4 bases and J dropped 1; count of bases not matched to a gene: 4. The CDR3 DNA follows: TGTGCCAGCAGTTCCCTGGGACAGGGGAACACTGAAGCTTTCTTT. Translated, it gives CASSSLGQGNTEAFF.

The chain combines TRBV6-5 with TRBJ1-4; D perhaps matches TRBD1 (6 bases). The CDR3 runs to 14 residues. Germline V gene sequence: CDR1 MNHEY, CDR2 SVGAGI. Trimming stripped 5 bases from V and 8 bases from J, with 15 bases between. The DNA for the CDR3 is TGTGCCAGCAGTAGACAGTTCAGGGGAGAAAAACTGTTTTTT. This gives the protein CASSRQFRGEKLFF.

The chain employs TRBV6-5 and TRBJ1-6; 10 bases line up with TRBD1. V lost 5 bases and J lost 11; bases outside the gene matches: 9. CDR1 and CDR2 from the germline V gene are MNHEY and SVGAGI. CDR3 size: 15 residues. The CDR3 loop reads CASSPTGTGVAPLHF. CDR3 coding DNA: TGTGCCAGCAGTCCGACCGGGACAGGGGTGGCACCCCTCCACTTT.

The chain recombines TRBV5-6 with TRBJ2-3; D call uncertain. This CDR3 region has 13 residues. Trimming removed 0 bases at V and 7 bases at J, with 9 bases between. Per the germline V gene, CDR1 is SGHDT and CDR2 is YYEEEE. The CDR3 sequence: CASSLARPNTQYF. The CDR3 nucleotides read TGTGCCAGCAGCTTGGCCAGGCCTAATACGCAGTATTTT.

CDR3 protein: CASSRWTVDTEAFF. DNA of the CDR3: TGTGCCAGCAGCCGATGGACAGTAGACACTGAAGCTTTCTTT. This chain links TRBV7-6 with TRBJ1-1; D perhaps matches TRBD1 (6 bases). The V end was cut by 5 bases, the J end by 3 bases, with 13 bases between. This CDR3 is built from 14 residues. Germline V CDR1 and CDR2: SGHVS, FNYEAQ. Full variable domain (rest looked up from reference TRBV7-6 and TRBJ1-1): GAGVSQSPRYKVTKRGQDVALRCDPISGHVSLYWYRQALGQGPEFLTYFNYEAQQDKSGLPNDRFSAERPEGSISTLTIQRTEQRDSAMYRCASSRWTVDTEAFFGQGTRLTVV.

The V and J genes are TRBV3-1 (or the pseudogene TRBV3-2) and TRBJ1-1; tentatively, D is TRBD1 (6 bases). The CDR3 sequence is 16 residues long. V was cut by 5 bases and J by 4 bases, with 20 bases left in between. From germline, CDR1 is LGHDT and CDR2 YNNKEL (reference sequence). The CDR3: CASSTKQGPGSTEAFF. CDR3 nucleotides: TGTGCCAGCAGCACAAAGCAGGGGCCAGGTTCCACTGAAGCTTTCTTT.

V usage is TRBV6-1 and J usage is TRBJ1-1; 9 bases agree with TRBD1. Trimming cost V 1 base and J 4 bases; bases outside gene matches: 1. This CDR3 has 14 residues. In germline, CDR1 is MNHNS, CDR2 SASEGT. Here the CDR3 DNA reads TGTGCCAGCAGTGAAGACAGGGGGCTCACTGAAGCTTTCTTT. Its protein product is CASSEDRGLTEAFF.

This clone was observed a single time. The genes are TRBV18 and TRBJ1-2, with D possibly matching TRBD1 (5 bases). Germline V gene data show CDR1 as KGHSH and CDR2 as LQKENI. The V gene lost 3 bases and the J gene lost 4 bases, with 18 bases spanning the gap. The CDR3 extends over 16 amino acids. The CDR3 coding sequence is TGTGCCAGCTCACCGAATGCTAACCGGGGGTCCTATGGCTACACCTTC. Its protein is CASSPNANRGSYGYTF.

The V gene is TRBV2, the J gene TRBJ2-3, with D tentatively TRBD1 (5 bases). Trimming took off 7 bases at V and 1 base at J, with 12 bases between the two ends. CDR1 SNHLY and CDR2 FYNNEI come from the germline V gene. CDR3 size: 14 residues. The CDR3 reads CASKETVGTDTQYF. The CDR3 DNA sequence: TGTGCCAGCAAGGAGACAGTGGGCACAGATACGCAGTATTTT. The complete variable domain, with remaining parts taken from reference TRBV2 and TRBJ2-3, reads EPEVTQTPSHQVTQMGQEVILRCVPISNHLYFYWYRQILGQKVEFLVSFYNNEISEKSEIFDDQFSVERPDGSNFTLKIRSTKLEDSAMYFCASKETVGTDTQYFGPGTRLTVL.

This clone was seen just once. CDR3 in amino acids: CASRSTGGYNQPQHF. CDR3 DNA: TGTGCCAGCAGATCGACAGGGGGATACAATCAGCCCCAGCATTTT. V usage is TRBV6-5 and J usage is TRBJ1-5, with TRBD1 matching 9 bases. There are 15 residues in the CDR3. CDR1 and CDR2 (germline): MNHEY, SVGAGI. The ends lost 6 bases at V and 3 bases at J; junction bases unmatched: 6.

This chain uses TRBV11-2 with TRBJ1-1, with D maybe TRBD1 (6 bases). CDR1 and CDR2 from the germline V gene are SGHAT and FQNNGV. V was clipped by 3 bases and J by 8 bases, with 7 bases between them. There are 11 residues in the CDR3. CDR3 loop: CASSLGGEAFF. In DNA, the CDR3 is TGTGCCAGCAGCTTGGGGGGCGAAGCTTTCTTT.

This clone occurred a few times. J is TRBJ1-2 and V is TRBV7-9; D is perhaps TRBD1 (6 bases). Trimming cost V 4 bases and J 7 bases, with 13 bases left between them. Germline loops: CDR1 SEHNR, CDR2 FQNEAQ (reference sequence). The CDR3 length is 13 residues. CDR3 protein: CASSSVYRVGYTF. The CDR3 DNA sequence: TGTGCCAGCAGCTCAGTCTACAGGGTTGGCTACACCTTC.

With respect to this clone: At one of its ends the junction is not consistent with the germline gene, which may arise from a read error. This chain connects TRBV5-1 to TRBJ1-1, with TRBD1 matching over 10 bases. The germline V gene has CDR1 SGHRS and CDR2 YFSETQ. CDR3 length equals 14 residues. CDR3 nucleotides: TGCGCCAGCAGCCCGGGACAGGGGAACAGTGAAGCTTTCTTT. As protein: CASSPGQGNSEAFF.